The 6 T cell receptor beta chains in this list originate from one sample, sequenced in a study of blood T cell repertoires in COVID-19. Measured with immunoSEQ multiplex PCR; TCRdb has only the in-frame clones, and not every one. The sample shows some 170,000 clones, around 80% of them seen only once. The specimen was peripheral blood. The receptors stem from a woman in her 70s with acute or convalescent COVID-19.

The chain couples TRBV28 to TRBJ2-1, with D possibly TRBD2 on 5 matching bases. Per germline, CDR1 MDHEN and CDR2 SYDVKM. Trimming cost V 8 bases and J 7 bases, with 9 bases left between them. This CDR3 has 11 residues. The CDR3 here is CASRVANEQFF. CDR3 DNA sequence: TGTGCCAGCCGCGTAGCGAATGAGCAGTTCTTC.

The rearrangement links TRBV30 to TRBJ2-5, with a tentative D call TRBD1 (6 bases). Germline V lookup: CDR1 GTSNPN, CDR2 SVGIG (reference sequence). The germline V and J ends were trimmed by 1 base and 4 bases, with 13 bases remaining between them. The CDR3 spans 14 residues. The CDR3 DNA sequence: TGTGCCTGGAGTGCCATCGACAGGCGAGAGACCCAGTACTTC. This codes for CAWSAIDRRETQYF.

The chain recombines TRBV9 with TRBJ2-3; 7 bases are shared with TRBD1. The germline gives CDR1 SGDLS, CDR2 YYNGEE. The V and J ends lost 3 bases and 1 base, in that order; junction bases with no gene match: 2. The CDR3 length is 14 residues. The CDR3 region has the DNA TGTGCCAGCAGCGAGGGGACAGGCACAGATACGCAGTATTTT. Protein product: CASSEGTGTDTQYF.

The chain employs TRBV30 and TRBJ1-5; a possible D gene is TRBD1 (5 bases). Trimming removed 2 bases at V and 4 bases at J, with 15 bases between. CDR3 length equals 15 residues. Germline values: CDR1 GTSNPN, CDR2 SVGIG (reference sequence). CDR3 region: CAWSPPRGRNQPQHF. As DNA, the CDR3 is TGTGCCTGGAGTCCTCCGCGGGGGAGGAATCAGCCCCAGCATTTT.

V and J are TRBV19 and TRBJ1-6; TRBD1 matches at 7 bases. The CDR3 is 15 residues long. The trim removed 1 base at V and 8 bases at J, leaving 5 bases unmatched. Germline-derived CDR1 and CDR2 are LNHDA and SQIVND (reference sequence). CDR3 sequence reads: CASSIGRQGDSPLHF. The DNA for the CDR3 is TGTGCCAGTAGTATAGGCAGACAGGGTGATTCACCCCTCCACTTT.

This clone appeared a few times. The V and J genes are TRBV9 and TRBJ2-7; D might be TRBD1 (6 bases). The CDR3 consists of 15 residues. The V gene's germline CDR1 is SGDLS and CDR2 YYNGEE. With 4 bases removed from V and 5 bases from J, the gap between germline ends came to 19 bases. The CDR3 is CASSPRTATSNEQYF. CDR3 bases: TGTGCCAGCAGCCCCCGGACAGCAACTTCCAACGAGCAGTACTTC. Looking up the rest from reference TRBV9 and TRBJ2-7 gives the full variable domain: DSGVTQTPKHLITATGQRVTLRCSPRSGDLSVYWYQQSLDQGLQFLIQYYNGEERAKGNILERFSAQQFPDLHSELNLSSLELGDSALYFCASSPRTATSNEQYFGPGTRLTVT.